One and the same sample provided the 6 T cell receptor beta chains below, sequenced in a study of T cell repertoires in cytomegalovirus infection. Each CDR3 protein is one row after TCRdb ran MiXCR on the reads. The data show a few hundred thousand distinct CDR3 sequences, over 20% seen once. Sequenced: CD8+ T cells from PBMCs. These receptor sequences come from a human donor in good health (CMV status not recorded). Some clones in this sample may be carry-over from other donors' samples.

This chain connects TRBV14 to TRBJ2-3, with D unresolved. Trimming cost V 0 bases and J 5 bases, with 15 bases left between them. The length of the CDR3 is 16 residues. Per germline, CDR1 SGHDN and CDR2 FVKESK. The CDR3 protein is CASSQEIGPWQDTQYF. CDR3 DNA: TGTGCCAGCAGCCAAGAAATCGGCCCATGGCAAGATACGCAGTATTTT. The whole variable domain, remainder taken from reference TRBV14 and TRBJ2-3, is EAGVTQFPSHSVIEKGQTVTLRCDPISGHDNLYWYRRVMGKEIKFLLHFVKESKQDESGMPNNRFLAERTGGTYSTLKVQPAELEDSGVYFCASSQEIGPWQDTQYFGPGTRLTVL.

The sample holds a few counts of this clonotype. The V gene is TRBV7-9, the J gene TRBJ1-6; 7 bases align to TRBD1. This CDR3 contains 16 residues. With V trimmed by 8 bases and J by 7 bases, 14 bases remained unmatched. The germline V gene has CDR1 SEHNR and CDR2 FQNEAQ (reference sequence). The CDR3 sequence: CASRNTGESVNSPLHF. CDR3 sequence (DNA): TGTGCCAGCCGAAATACAGGGGAATCGGTCAATTCACCCCTCCACTTT. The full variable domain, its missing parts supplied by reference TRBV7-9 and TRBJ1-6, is DTGVSQNPRHKITKRGQNVTFRCDPISEHNRLYWYRQTLGQGPEFLTYFQNEAQLEKSRLLSDRFSAERPKGSFSTLEIQRTEQGDSAMYLCASRNTGESVNSPLHFGNGTRLTVT.

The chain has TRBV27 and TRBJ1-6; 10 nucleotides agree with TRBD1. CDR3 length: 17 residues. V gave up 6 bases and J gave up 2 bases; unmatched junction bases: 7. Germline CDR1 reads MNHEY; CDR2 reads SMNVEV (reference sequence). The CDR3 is CASRPGQGIPYNSPLHF. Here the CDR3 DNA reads TGTGCCAGCAGACCGGGACAGGGGATACCCTATAATTCACCCCTCCACTTT.

CDR3: CASTFSWTGELFF. The DNA of the CDR3 is TGTGCCAGCACTTTCAGCTGGACCGGGGAGCTGTTTTTT. The chain links TRBV25-1 to TRBJ2-2; D is undetermined. The V end lost 7 bases, the J end lost 5 bases, and 11 bases lay between the germline ends. The germline V gene has CDR1 MGHDK and CDR2 SYGVNS. The CDR3 sequence is 13 residues long.

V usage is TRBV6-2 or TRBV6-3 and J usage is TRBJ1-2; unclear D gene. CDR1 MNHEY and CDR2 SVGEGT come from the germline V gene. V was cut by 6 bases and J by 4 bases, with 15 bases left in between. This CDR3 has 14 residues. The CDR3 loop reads CASRTPSQLYGYTF. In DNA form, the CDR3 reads TGTGCCAGCAGAACACCCTCACAGCTCTATGGCTACACCTTC.

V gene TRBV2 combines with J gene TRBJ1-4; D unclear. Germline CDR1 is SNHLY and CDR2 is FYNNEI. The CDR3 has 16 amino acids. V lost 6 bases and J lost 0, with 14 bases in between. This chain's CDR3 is CASSYRVVATNEKLFF. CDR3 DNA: TGTGCCAGCAGCTACAGAGTCGTGGCAACTAATGAAAAACTGTTTTTT. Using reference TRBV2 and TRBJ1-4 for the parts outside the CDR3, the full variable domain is EPEVTQTPSHQVTQMGQEVILRCVPISNHLYFYWYRQILGQKVEFLVSFYNNEISEKSEIFDDQFSVERPDGSNFTLKIRSTKLEDSAMYFCASSYRVVATNEKLFFGSGTQLSVL.